The 17 T cell receptor beta chains below come from one sample, sequenced in a study of CD8+ T cells in alopecia areata. The treatment is: oral pan-JAK inhibitor, 5-10 mg twice daily. The authors extracted RNA and reverse transcribed it into cDNA as the sequencing template. TCRdb keeps only in-frame clones here, not all; method: immunoSEQ multiplex PCR. Of 250,000 to 300,000 clones listed, 58% are singletons. The sample in question was CD4+ T cells sorted from blood, obtained at week 24, from a patient treated with tofacitinib. The source is a human donor with alopecia areata.

Written as DNA, the CDR3 is TGCAGCGCCGCGGGGAGGTTCAAAGGAGGGGACTCTGGAAACACCATATATTTT. This gives the protein CSAAGRFKGGDSGNTIYF. This chain links TRBV29-1 with TRBJ1-3, with a weak D call TRBD1 (5 bases). CDR1 and CDR2 from the germline V gene are SQVTM and ANQGSEA. Trimming removed 7 bases from V and 0 bases from J, with 25 bases in between. The CDR3 length is 18 residues.

The chain has TRBV27 and TRBJ2-7, with D possibly being TRBD1 (6 bases). Trimming took 6 bases from V and 0 from J, leaving 12 bases between them. CDR1 is MNHEY, CDR2 SMNVEV, per germline (reference sequence). The CDR3 runs 14 residues. This CDR3 reads CASRRKTGSYEQYF. DNA of the CDR3: TGTGCCAGCAGGAGGAAGACAGGCTCCTACGAGCAGTACTTC.

The chain employs TRBV28 and TRBJ1-2, with TRBD1 identical over 10 bases. Germline lookup yields CDR1 MDHEN and CDR2 SYDVKM. The ends lost 5 bases at V and 3 bases at J; junction bases unmatched: 6. This CDR3 has 15 amino acids. CDR3 in amino acids: CASSDRGQPYYGYTF. In DNA, the CDR3 is TGTGCCAGCAGTGACAGGGGGCAGCCCTACTATGGCTACACCTTC.

This clone came up once. This sequence joins TRBV7-9 and TRBJ1-5; D perhaps matches TRBD1 (6 bases). This CDR3 contains 17 residues. Germline CDR1 SEHNR, CDR2 FQNEAQ (reference sequence). The germline V and J ends were trimmed by 5 bases and 3 bases, with 20 bases remaining between them. DNA for the CDR3: TGTGCCAGCAGCCGCTGGGACAAACTCACTCACAATCAGCCCCAGCATTTT. Its translation: CASSRWDKLTHNQPQHF.

This clone appeared a few times. The genes are TRBV15 and TRBJ2-3, with D possibly TRBD1 on 5 matching bases. Trimming took 5 bases from V and 2 from J, leaving 8 bases between them. The CDR3 contains 13 residues. Germline V gene sequence: CDR1 LNHNV, CDR2 YYDKDF (reference sequence). The chain's CDR3 is CATSPRDTDTQYF. The CDR3 DNA reads as TGTGCCACCAGCCCCAGGGACACAGATACGCAGTATTTT.

The chain uses TRBV10-3 and TRBJ1-1; 12 bases are a match to TRBD1. Per germline, CDR1 ENHRY and CDR2 SYGVKD. Trimming took 5 bases from V and 1 from J; bases not matched to a gene: 5. The CDR3 runs 16 residues. The chain's CDR3 is CAISRDRGRGNTEAFF. CDR3 DNA sequence: TGTGCCATCAGTCGGGACAGGGGGCGCGGGAACACTGAAGCTTTCTTT.

This chain links TRBV5-6 with TRBJ1-1; no definite D call. The ends were cut back, 7 bases at V and 0 bases at J, with 16 bases in the middle. In germline, CDR1 is SGHDT, CDR2 YYEEEE. CDR3 length equals 15 residues. In nucleotides, the CDR3 is TGTGCCAGCTGGGAGGGCGGACCGATGAACACTGAAGCTTTCTTT. Protein sequence: CASWEGGPMNTEAFF.

This chain links TRBV5-1 with TRBJ2-3; possible D gene TRBD1, 6 bases. This CDR3 has 17 amino acids. V gave up 2 bases and J gave up 10 bases, with 26 bases separating them. Germline lookup yields CDR1 SGHRS and CDR2 YFSETQ. CDR3 loop: CASSFGSSGSAGDAQYF. CDR3 DNA: TGCGCCAGCAGCTTTGGCTCATCGGGTTCGGCAGGGGATGCGCAGTATTTT.

The rearrangement uses TRBV4-2 and TRBJ1-2, with unresolved D. Germline-derived CDR1 and CDR2 are LGHNA and YNFKEQ. This CDR3 contains 17 residues. V lost 0 bases and J lost 7, with 21 bases in between. The CDR3: CASSQDLALLQERGYTF. For the CDR3, the DNA is TGTGCCAGCAGCCAAGATCTGGCGTTGTTGCAGGAGCGTGGCTACACCTTC.

This rearrangement joins TRBV19 to TRBJ2-3; 10 bases fit TRBD1. The ends lost 5 bases at V and 8 bases at J; junction bases unmatched: 13. The CDR3 totals 16 residues. Germline CDR1 and CDR2: LNHDA and SQIVND (reference sequence). This CDR3 reads CASSVPGQGTRSTQYF. CDR3 bases: TGTGCCAGTAGTGTACCGGGACAGGGGACTAGGAGTACGCAGTATTTT.

This clone was recorded only once. The chain joins TRBV7-9 to TRBJ2-6, with D perhaps matching TRBD1 or TRBD2 (5 bases each). The CDR3 spans 17 residues. CDR1 and CDR2 from the germline V gene are SEHNR and FQNEAQ (reference sequence). The V gene lost 2 bases and the J gene lost 0 bases, with 11 bases spanning the gap. CDR3 DNA: TGTGCCAGCAGCTTATCAATGGGGGACTCTGGGGCCAACGTCCTGACTTTC. It specifies CASSLSMGDSGANVLTF.

The chain carries TRBV30 and TRBJ2-1; possibly TRBD2 for D (6 bases). The CDR3 sequence is 13 residues long. V lost 5 bases and J lost 9, with 17 bases in between. Germline V CDR1 and CDR2: GTSNPN, SVGIG (reference sequence). The CDR3 sequence is CAWGLTSRAEQFF. The CDR3 DNA follows: TGTGCCTGGGGCCTGACTAGTAGGGCTGAGCAGTTCTTC.

This clone was seen a handful of times. The chain carries TRBV27 and TRBJ1-2; D is uncertain. Trimming took 5 bases from V and 5 from J, leaving 15 bases between them. This CDR3 contains 14 residues. Germline CDR1 MNHEY, CDR2 SMNVEV (reference sequence). CDR3 bases: TGTGCCAGCAGTAACCTTTACGGCGGATATGGCTACACCTTC. Protein sequence: CASSNLYGGYGYTF.

The chain links TRBV15 to TRBJ2-6; no firm D call. This CDR3 contains 17 residues. Looked up from germline, CDR1 is LNHNV and CDR2 is YYDKDF (reference sequence). Trimming removed 1 base from V and 0 bases from J, with 10 bases in between. CDR3 bases: TGTGCCACCAGCAGAGTAGTCGTGGGCTCTGGGGCCAACGTCCTGACTTTC. Its protein is CATSRVVVGSGANVLTF.

This chain uses TRBV27 with TRBJ2-5, with 9 positions matching TRBD2. Germline CDR1 MNHEY, CDR2 SMNVEV (reference sequence). With V trimmed by 6 bases and J by 3 bases, 8 bases remained unmatched. The CDR3 is 15 residues long. This chain's CDR3 is CASSGGASGEETQYF. DNA for the CDR3: TGTGCCAGCAGCGGTGGGGCTAGCGGGGAAGAGACCCAGTACTTC.

This clone was counted once. The V and J genes are TRBV4-3 and TRBJ2-7; no clear D. This CDR3 region has 15 residues. The V end lost 0 bases, the J end lost 2 bases, and 11 bases lay between the germline ends. The V gene's germline CDR1 is LGHNA and CDR2 YSLEER. The CDR3 sequence: CASSQDDQRTYEQYF. As DNA, the CDR3 is TGCGCCAGCAGCCAAGATGACCAGCGTACCTACGAGCAGTACTTC.

The sample holds one count of this clone. This chain uses TRBV29-1 with TRBJ2-2; D may be TRBD1 (5 bases). The germline V gene encodes CDR1 SQVTM and CDR2 ANQGSEA. Trimming shortened V by 4 bases and J by 0 bases, and 9 bases separated the two germline ends. CDR3 length: 14 residues. CDR3 protein: CSVGKGSNTGELFF. For the CDR3, the DNA is TGCAGCGTTGGGAAGGGGTCGAACACCGGGGAGCTGTTTTTT.